This T cell receptor beta chain emerged from a study of T cell repertoires in cytomegalovirus infection. CDR3 size: 14 residues. The V gene's germline CDR1 is SGHTA and CDR2 FQGNSA. Deletions cut 5 bases from V and 0 bases from J, with 10 bases between. TCRdb analysed the reads with MiXCR anew, one entry per CDR3 protein. The table has approximately 190,000 distinct CDR3 sequences, 28% seen once. V and J are TRBV7-2 and TRBJ1-1; D may be TRBD1 (6 bases). The sequenced sample consisted of PBMCs. This clonotype was sampled from a human donor in good health (CMV status not recorded). Some clones in this sample may be carry-over from other donors' samples. The CDR3, as DNA: TGTGCCAGCAGCAAGACAGGCATGAACACTGAAGCTTTCTTT. Protein product: CASSKTGMNTEAFF.